The next 8 T cell receptor beta chains were all read from a single sample in a study of blood T cells in healthy people across ages. A sample-barcoded 5' primer and a J-beta primer mix were used in a second PCR of about 6 to 12 cycles. TCRdb reprocessed the 5' RACE reads via MiXCR and lists one record per CDR3 protein. The sample yields more than 750,000 distinct CDR3 sequences, 25% to 35% seen once. These data were also reused for a study on T cells of mothers and their children.

Material for sequencing was blood. These receptors were taken from a woman aged 40 to 50 in good health.

A few counts support this clonotype. The J gene is TRBJ2-3, the V gene TRBV27, with 7 nucleotides matching TRBD2. V shed 6 bases, J shed 0 bases, and the junction held 3 bases outside the gene matches. Germline CDR1 is MNHEY and CDR2 is SMNVEV (reference sequence). There are 14 residues in the CDR3. The CDR3 DNA reads as TGTGCCAGCAGCGGAGCGGGGAGCACAGATACGCAGTATTTT. This encodes CASSGAGSTDTQYF.

The CDR3 is CASSPDIPYNEQFF. The CDR3 nucleotides are TGTGCCAGCAGCCCAGATATCCCCTACAATGAGCAGTTCTTC. This chain connects TRBV7-9 to TRBJ2-1, with D unresolved. The CDR3 sequence is 14 residues long. Between the trimmed V and J ends, which lost 5 bases and 2 bases, there was a span of 10 bases. CDR1 is SEHNR, CDR2 FQNEAQ, per germline (reference sequence).

This clonotype was counted ten times or more. The chain links TRBV7-2 to TRBJ2-3; TRBD2 is a possible D gene (6 bases). The V and J ends lost 1 base and 2 bases respectively, with 19 bases between them. This CDR3 has 18 amino acids. Germline lookup yields CDR1 SGHTA and CDR2 FQGNSA. As DNA, the CDR3 is TGTGCCAGCAGCTTAGACTTCTTGGGTGGAGGGGTCACAGATACGCAGTATTTT. Its protein is CASSLDFLGGGVTDTQYF.

The chain uses TRBV5-1 and TRBJ2-5; 8 bases align to TRBD2. Germline-derived CDR1 and CDR2 are SGHRS and YFSETQ. V lost 3 bases to trimming and J lost 2 bases; unmatched junction nucleotides: 9. The CDR3 runs 16 residues. The chain's CDR3 is CASSSGGGLSQETQYF. The CDR3, as DNA: TGCGCCAGCAGCTCAGGCGGGGGGCTATCACAAGAGACCCAGTACTTC.

The rearrangement joins TRBV7-8 to TRBJ2-3; possibly TRBD2 for D (6 bases). The CDR3 runs to 17 residues. Germline V CDR1 and CDR2: SGHVS, FQNEAQ. Trimming took off 4 bases at V and 5 bases at J, with 22 bases between the two ends. The CDR3 bases are TGTGCCAGCAGCTACGAGGTGGGGACTGGGTTGGGAGATACGCAGTATTTT. It is translated as CASSYEVGTGLGDTQYF. Using reference TRBV7-8 and TRBJ2-3 for the parts outside the CDR3, the full variable domain is GAGVSQSPRYKVAKRGQDVALRCDPISGHVSLFWYQQALGQGPEFLTYFQNEAQLDKSGLPSDRFFAERPEGSVSTLKIQRTQQEDSAVYLCASSYEVGTGLGDTQYFGPGTRLTVL.

The chain uses TRBV2 and TRBJ2-3; 9 positions match TRBD1. The germline V gene has CDR1 SNHLY and CDR2 FYNNEI. The CDR3 has 14 amino acids. V was clipped by 6 bases and J by 1 base; unmatched bases: 2. Written as DNA, the CDR3 is TGTGCCAGCAGGGACAGGGGCGGCACAGATACGCAGTATTTT. Encoded protein: CASRDRGGTDTQYF.

The chain employs TRBV9 and TRBJ2-7; TRBD1 matches at 7 bases. The germline CDR1 and CDR2 sequences are SGDLS and YYNGEE. J was trimmed by 0 bases and V by 3 bases; bases with no gene match: 9. The length of the CDR3 is 16 residues. The CDR3 loop reads CASSAHGQENSYEQYF. In DNA form, the CDR3 reads TGTGCCAGCAGCGCCCATGGACAGGAAAACTCCTACGAGCAGTACTTC. The full variable domain, its missing parts supplied by reference TRBV9 and TRBJ2-7, is DSGVTQTPKHLITATGQRVTLRCSPRSGDLSVYWYQQSLDQGLQFLIQYYNGEERAKGNILERFSAQQFPDLHSELNLSSLELGDSALYFCASSAHGQENSYEQYFGPGTRLTVT.

In its sample, this clonotype was seen many times. The chain recombines TRBV4-3 with TRBJ2-3, with D possibly being TRBD1 (5 bases). The germline CDR1 and CDR2 sequences are LGHNA and YSLEER. This CDR3 spans 15 amino acids. Trimming removed 0 bases at V and 6 bases at J, with 13 bases between. The CDR3 is CASSQDSRVGDTQYF. The DNA for the CDR3 is TGCGCCAGCAGCCAAGATTCCAGGGTCGGTGATACGCAGTATTTT.